This TCR beta chain is from a study of early T cells in non-severe SARS-CoV-2 infection. This clonotype occurred a few times. V was clipped by 0 bases and J by 2 bases; unmatched bases: 9. Germline V gives CDR1 SGHTA, CDR2 FQGTGA. The length of the CDR3 is 18 residues. Researchers tagged individual cDNA molecules with unique molecular identifiers. TCRdb fed the 5' RACE reads into MiXCR, producing one record per CDR3 protein. The sample includes 55,000 to 70,000 distinct CDR3 sequences, over 4.5% of them seen just once. This chain joins TRBV7-3 and TRBJ2-3; 9 nucleotides line up with TRBD2. The source of this sequence is an adult who was a healthcare worker with PCR-confirmed SARS-CoV-2 infection or an uninfected control (not recorded which). The specimen sequenced was whole blood. The CDR3 here is CASSLTFSGRYATDTQYF. The CDR3, as DNA: TGTGCCAGCAGCTTAACGTTTAGCGGGAGATACGCCACAGATACGCAGTATTTT. Supplemented by reference TRBV7-3 and TRBJ2-3, the full variable domain reads GAGVSQTPSNKVTEKGKYVELRCDPISGHTALYWYRQSLGQGPEFLIYFQGTGAADDSGLPNDRFFAVRPEGSVSTLKIQRTERGDSAVYLCASSLTFSGRYATDTQYFGPGTRLTVL.